Here is one TCR beta chain with its context. Original processing methods: The assay estimated nucleated cells by amplifying reference gene primers. Sequenced by immunoSEQ multiplex PCR; TCRdb stores in-frame clones only, minus some. Clone size and V and J calls were adopted from that table, with D and trimming inferred from the DNA. Of just over 150,000 clones in the sample, under 90% were seen once. This CDR3 contains 14 residues. CDR1 and CDR2 from the germline V gene are MNHEY and SMNVEV (reference sequence). V lost 4 bases to trimming and J lost 4 bases; unmatched junction nucleotides: 4. The data stem from a study of blood T cell repertoires in COVID-19. Study-level information: Spain, Italy and the United States supplied samples that represented acute and convalescent COVID-19.

The gene calls are TRBV27 and TRBJ1-3, with 7 bases lining up with TRBD1. The sample taken for sequencing was peripheral blood. The sequence derives from a man aged 55-75 years with acute or convalescent COVID-19. The CDR3, as DNA: TGTGCCAGCAGTTCGACAGGGAAAGGAAACACCATATATTTT. Translated, it gives CASSSTGKGNTIYF.